This paragraph reports one T cell receptor (beta chain). The authors' processing: Researchers report that nucleated cell counts were estimated from reference gene primer amplification. Assay used: immunoSEQ multiplex PCR; TCRdb lists only in-frame clones, some missing. Clone size and the V and J calls come from that table; the DNA yielded D and trimming. The sample has tens of thousands of clones; about 89% are singletons. The V and J ends lost 4 bases and 1 base, in that order; junction bases with no gene match: 3. The CDR3 is 14 residues long. CDR1 and CDR2 from the germline V gene are KGHSH and LQKENI. The sample originates from a study of blood T cell repertoires in COVID-19. Turning to the study itself: Some COVID-19 samples were acute and others convalescent; all came from the United States, Italy and Spain.

The clonotype was recovered from a woman aged 50 to 60 in a cohort sampled during active COVID-19. The sequencing input was peripheral blood. The rearrangement uses TRBV18 and TRBJ1-1, with 7 bases lining up with TRBD1. This chain's CDR3 is CASSRGTENTEAFF. In DNA form, the CDR3 reads TGTGCCAGCTCACGCGGGACAGAGAACACTGAAGCTTTCTTT.